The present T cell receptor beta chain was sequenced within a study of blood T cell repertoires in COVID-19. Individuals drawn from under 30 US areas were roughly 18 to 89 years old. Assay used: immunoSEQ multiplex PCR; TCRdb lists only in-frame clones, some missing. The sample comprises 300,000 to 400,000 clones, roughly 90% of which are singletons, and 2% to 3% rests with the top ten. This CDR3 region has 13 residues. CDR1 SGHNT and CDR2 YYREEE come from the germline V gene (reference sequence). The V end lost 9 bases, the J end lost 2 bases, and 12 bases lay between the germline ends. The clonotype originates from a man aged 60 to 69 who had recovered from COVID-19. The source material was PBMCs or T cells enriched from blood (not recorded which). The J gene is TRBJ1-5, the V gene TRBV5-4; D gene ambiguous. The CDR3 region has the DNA TGTGCCACTTCAAAGGAGGGCAATCAGCCCCAGCATTTT. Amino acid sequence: CATSKEGNQPQHF.